The 20 T cell receptor beta chains in this list originate from one sample, sequenced in a study of blood T cells in healthy people across ages. The use of a sample-barcoded 5' primer and a J-beta primer mix characterized a second PCR of about 7 to 12 cycles. TCRdb re-analysed the 5' RACE reads in MiXCR, keeping a single row per CDR3 protein. The sample has hundreds of thousands of distinct CDR3 sequences, around a quarter seen once; the top ten hold about 3.3%. A further study also used this sample, focusing on T cells of mothers and their children.

The specimen sequenced was blood. Source of these receptors: a boy under 10 years old in good health.

The chain combines TRBV10-3 with TRBJ1-3; possibly TRBD1 for D (6 bases). CDR3 length equals 16 residues. V was cut by 10 bases and J by 4 bases, with 23 bases left in between. Germline lookup yields CDR1 ENHRY and CDR2 SYGVKD. CDR3 residues: CASLFTGPGAGNTIYF. The DNA of the CDR3 is TGTGCCAGCCTTTTCACCGGCCCGGGGGCGGGAAACACCATATATTTT.

This sequence joins TRBV12-3 or TRBV12-4 and TRBJ1-1; D possibly corresponds to TRBD1 (6 bases). This CDR3 region has 14 residues. V lost 3 bases, J lost 3 bases, and 11 bases lay in between. As DNA, the CDR3 is TGTGCCAGCAGTTTCCCAGGGGCCGACACTGAAGCTTTCTTT. This sequence encodes CASSFPGADTEAFF.

The rearrangement links TRBV12-3 or TRBV12-4 to TRBJ1-4; D gene ambiguous. Trimming pared 0 bases from V and 8 bases from J, leaving 13 bases between. This CDR3 spans 15 amino acids. The CDR3 protein is CASSLAGDLREKLFF. The DNA for the CDR3 is TGTGCCAGCAGTTTAGCGGGAGACCTCCGGGAAAAACTGTTTTTT.

In this sample, this clonotype turned up many times. The chain couples TRBV9 to TRBJ2-5; 13 bases map to TRBD2. Germline V gene sequence: CDR1 SGDLS, CDR2 YYNGEE. This CDR3 comprises 14 residues. After removal of 3 bases from V and 4 bases from J, the junction contained 0 bases not matched to a gene. CDR3 DNA sequence: TGTGCCAGCAGCGGGACTAGCGGGAGAGAGACCCAGTACTTC. Its protein product is CASSGTSGRETQYF.

This clonotype was recorded a few times. The gene calls are TRBV12-3 or TRBV12-4 and TRBJ1-2; TRBD1 agrees at 11 bases. The CDR3 loop spans 13 amino acids. Losses at the gene ends were 5 bases for V and 6 bases for J; bases not matched to a gene: 2. This CDR3 is CASSRTGGHGYTF. The CDR3 DNA reads as TGTGCCAGCAGTAGGACAGGGGGCCATGGCTACACCTTC.

This clonotype was seen more than once but under ten times. Here the CDR3 DNA reads TGCAGCGTTGAGGAGGGCGCTAACTATGGCTACACCTTC. Its translation: CSVEEGANYGYTF. The rearrangement uses TRBV29-1 and TRBJ1-2; D not certain. V was clipped by 3 bases and J by 0 bases, with 8 bases between them. Germline V gene data show CDR1 as SQVTM and CDR2 as ANQGSEA. The CDR3 length is 13 residues.

V usage is TRBV7-2 and J usage is TRBJ2-5, with 7 bases that match TRBD2. The closer fit of TRBJ2-1 to the DNA end suggests the J call may be wrong. CDR3 length equals 15 residues. Germline CDR1 SGHTA, CDR2 FQGNSA. In nucleotides, the CDR3 is TGTGCCAGCGCCCAACGGGGAGGGCGATACAATGAGCAGTTCTTC. Its protein product is CASAQRGGRYNEQFF.

This clonotype was observed a few times. The genes are TRBV5-1 and TRBJ2-5, with a tentative D call TRBD1 (6 bases). The germline CDR1 and CDR2 sequences are SGHRS and YFSETQ. V was shortened by 0 bases and J by 1 base, with 13 bases between the two germline ends. The length of the CDR3 is 16 residues. CDR3 residues: CASSLVAGTLQETQYF. The CDR3, as DNA: TGCGCCAGCAGCTTGGTAGCCGGGACACTCCAAGAGACCCAGTACTTC. Variable domain in full (rest from reference TRBV5-1 and TRBJ2-5): KAGVTQTPRYLIKTRGQQVTLSCSPISGHRSVSWYQQTPGQGLQFLFEYFSETQRNKGNFPGRFSGRQFSNSRSEMNVSTLELGDSALYLCASSLVAGTLQETQYFGPGTRLLVL.

The chain carries TRBV13 and TRBJ2-7, with D perhaps TRBD2 (5 bases). CDR3 size: 12 residues. Germline CDR1 PRHDT, CDR2 FYEKMQ (reference sequence). V was shortened by 3 bases and J by 6 bases, with 9 bases between the two germline ends. DNA for the CDR3: TGTGCCAGCAGCTTTCGGGGTGGCGAGCAGTACTTC. Translation: CASSFRGGEQYF.

The genes are TRBV7-9 and TRBJ2-1; 7 positions match TRBD2. CDR3 length equals 16 residues. After removal of 2 bases from V and 7 bases from J, the junction contained 11 bases not matched to a gene. Germline V gives CDR1 SEHNR, CDR2 FQNEAQ (reference sequence). This CDR3 reads CASSLRLGPGGNEQFF. The CDR3 DNA is TGTGCCAGCAGCTTAAGACTGGGGCCCGGGGGGAATGAGCAGTTCTTC.

This clonotype turned up a few times. The V gene is TRBV12-3 or TRBV12-4, the J gene TRBJ2-1; 8 positions match TRBD2. V lost 4 bases and J lost 3; bases outside the gene matches: 17. The CDR3 is made up of 19 amino acids. DNA of the CDR3: TGTGCCAGCAGTTCCTCTCAGGCGGGAGGACCTTCCCTCTACAATGAGCAGTTCTTC. It encodes CASSSSQAGGPSLYNEQFF.

This sequence joins TRBV3-1 and TRBJ1-6, with D possibly matching TRBD1 (6 bases). The CDR3 totals 16 residues. Germline V gene data show CDR1 as LGHDT and CDR2 as YNNKEL (reference sequence). Trimming removed 5 bases from V and 6 bases from J, with 17 bases in between. DNA of the CDR3: TGTGCCAGCAGCGTAAATTACGGGACACCTAATTCACCCCTCCACTTT. Residues: CASSVNYGTPNSPLHF.

The chain has TRBV7-6 and TRBJ2-1; D may be TRBD2 (5 bases). Germline CDR1 is SGHVS and CDR2 is FNYEAQ. This CDR3 has 17 amino acids. Trimming pared 1 base from V and 0 bases from J, leaving 13 bases between. CDR3 DNA: TGTGCCAGCAGCTTAGATAGCGCTCCTAGCTCCTACAATGAGCAGTTCTTC. Its protein product is CASSLDSAPSSYNEQFF.

The chain uses TRBV9 and TRBJ1-3, with a tentative D call TRBD1 (5 bases). The CDR3 runs to 15 residues. Trimming removed 3 bases from V and 4 bases from J, with 14 bases in between. Germline CDR1 and CDR2: SGDLS and YYNGEE. This chain's CDR3 is CASSGDRRPGNTIYF. In DNA form, the CDR3 reads TGTGCCAGCAGCGGAGACAGACGACCCGGAAACACCATATATTTT.

This rearrangement joins TRBV5-4 to TRBJ2-5; 11 bases agree with TRBD2. Germline lookup yields CDR1 SGHNT and CDR2 YYREEE (reference sequence). Trimming at V came to 0 bases and at J to 3 bases, leaving 1 base not matched to a gene. This CDR3 has 15 amino acids. The CDR3 DNA is TGTGCCAGCAGCTTGGGTAGCGGGGGGGAAGAGACCCAGTACTTC. This encodes CASSLGSGGEETQYF.

This clonotype was seen a handful of times. The chain has TRBV11-2 and TRBJ1-4; no definite D call. CDR3 length equals 13 residues. The ends were cut back, 1 base at V and 7 bases at J, with 7 bases in the middle. Germline V lookup: CDR1 SGHAT, CDR2 FQNNGV. The CDR3 DNA sequence: TGTGCCAGCAGCTTAGTGGGAGTTGAAAAACTGTTTTTT. Its translation: CASSLVGVEKLFF.

This clonotype was observed a few times. The J gene is TRBJ2-5, the V gene TRBV2; perhaps TRBD2 as D (6 bases). CDR1 is SNHLY and CDR2 is FYNNEI in the germline V gene. V lost 3 bases and J 4 bases, leaving 15 bases between the germline ends. The CDR3 runs to 15 residues. CDR3 region: CASSDYGEVGETQYF. DNA for the CDR3: TGTGCCAGCAGTGATTACGGGGAGGTTGGAGAGACCCAGTACTTC.

The CDR3 region is CAISERDYTEAFF. In DNA, the CDR3 is TGTGCCATCAGTGAGAGGGATTACACTGAAGCTTTCTTT. V gene TRBV10-3 combines with J gene TRBJ1-1; D gene ambiguous. Trimming left V 2 bases short and J 3 bases short, with 7 bases between. The CDR3 has 13 amino acids. Germline CDR1 is ENHRY and CDR2 is SYGVKD.

This clonotype has a handful of counts. This chain links TRBV7-2 with TRBJ2-2, with 7 bases matching TRBD2. From germline, CDR1 is SGHTA and CDR2 FQGNSA. The trim removed 5 bases at V and 4 bases at J, leaving 10 bases unmatched. The CDR3 loop spans 16 amino acids. CDR3: CASSPRLTGGTGELFF. The CDR3 bases are TGTGCCAGCAGCCCCCGGCTGACGGGGGGCACCGGGGAGCTGTTTTTT.

This clonotype came up many times. The gene calls are TRBV7-2 and TRBJ2-7; D may be TRBD2 (5 bases). This CDR3 spans 12 amino acids. Trimming pared 3 bases from V and 2 bases from J, leaving 5 bases between. The V gene's germline CDR1 is SGHTA and CDR2 FQGNSA. The CDR3 spells CASSFGAYEQYF. For the CDR3, the DNA is TGTGCCAGCAGCTTCGGGGCCTACGAGCAGTACTTC.